The 27 T cell receptor beta chains in this list originate from one sample, sequenced in a study of blood T cell repertoires in COVID-19. The method was immunoSEQ multiplex PCR; TCRdb's version includes in-frame clones alone and lacks a portion of them. The profile shows about 220,000 clones, roughly 85% of them singletons. The sequenced material came from peripheral blood. The receptors shown here come from a woman in her 70s with COVID-19, enrolled during active disease.

The chain is built from TRBV6-1 and TRBJ1-6; D may be TRBD1 (6 bases). Trimming removed 2 bases from V and 6 bases from J, with 11 bases in between. This CDR3 is built from 15 residues. Germline V gene lookup returns CDR1 MNHNS and CDR2 SASEGT. Here the CDR3 reads CASSESTGRNSPLHF. The CDR3, as DNA: TGTGCCAGCAGTGAAAGTACAGGGCGTAATTCACCCCTCCACTTT.

The chain recombines TRBV20-1 with TRBJ2-3; 9 bases match TRBD1. Germline CDR1 DFQATT, CDR2 SNEGSKA (reference sequence). The V and J ends lost 3 bases and 4 bases, in that order; junction bases with no gene match: 8. This CDR3 is 15 amino acids long. The CDR3 DNA reads as TGCAGTGCTAGTAGCTCCGGGACAGGGTCAGATACGCAGTATTTT. Its translation: CSASSSGTGSDTQYF.

The count of this clone is one. This chain joins TRBV5-1 and TRBJ1-1; D is unclear. CDR1 is SGHRS and CDR2 is YFSETQ in the germline V gene. V dropped 2 bases and J dropped 4 bases, with 12 bases sitting between them. The CDR3 has 14 residues. The CDR3 coding sequence is TGCGCCAGCAGCTTTCCGGAGGATGGCACTGAAGCTTTCTTT. It encodes CASSFPEDGTEAFF.

V gene TRBV7-2 combines with J gene TRBJ2-1, with 10 bases that match TRBD2. This CDR3 has 19 amino acids. CDR1 is SGHTA and CDR2 is FQGNSA in the germline V gene. The trim removed 5 bases at V and 0 bases at J, leaving 13 bases unmatched. Written as DNA, the CDR3 is TGTGCCAGCAGCAAGAAAGGGCTAGCGGGGGATCTCTCCTACAATGAGCAGTTCTTC. Its translation: CASSKKGLAGDLSYNEQFF.

This chain links TRBV4-3 with TRBJ1-4, with a weak D call TRBD1 (5 bases). The germline V gene has CDR1 LGHNA and CDR2 YSLEER. Trimming removed 0 bases from V and 8 bases from J, with 16 bases in between. The CDR3 loop spans 16 amino acids. CDR3 protein: CASSQDTGHGNEKLFF. The CDR3 nucleotides read TGCGCCAGCAGCCAAGATACAGGACATGGAAACGAAAAACTGTTTTTT.

The chain links TRBV5-1 to TRBJ2-7; D may be TRBD2 (6 bases). This CDR3 has 16 amino acids. Trimming removed 4 bases at V and 3 bases at J, with 20 bases between. The germline CDR1 and CDR2 sequences are SGHRS and YFSETQ. The CDR3 region has the DNA TGCGCCAGCAGCCCCGGCACGGATTCTAGCGTCTACGAGCAGTACTTC. This codes for CASSPGTDSSVYEQYF. The entire variable domain, with the rest obtained from reference TRBV5-1 and TRBJ2-7, is as follows: KAGVTQTPRYLIKTRGQQVTLSCSPISGHRSVSWYQQTPGQGLQFLFEYFSETQRNKGNFPGRFSGRQFSNSRSEMNVSTLELGDSALYLCASSPGTDSSVYEQYFGPGTRLTVT.

The chain carries TRBV6-6 and TRBJ2-1, with 15 bases lining up with TRBD2. Trimming took 6 bases from V and 10 from J; bases not matched to a gene: 10. The CDR3 extends over 16 amino acids. Germline V gives CDR1 MNHNY, CDR2 SVGAGI (reference sequence). CDR3 in amino acids: CASSPGLAGGIGEQFF. The CDR3 bases are TGTGCCAGCAGCCCTGGACTAGCGGGAGGGATAGGGGAGCAGTTCTTC.

V usage is TRBV4-3 and J usage is TRBJ1-3; D unresolved. With 0 bases removed from V and 0 bases from J, the gap between germline ends came to 9 bases. This CDR3 region has 16 residues. CDR1 LGHNA and CDR2 YSLEER come from the germline V gene. The CDR3 is CASSQDLWSSGNTIYF. As DNA, the CDR3 is TGCGCCAGCAGCCAAGATCTATGGAGCTCTGGAAACACCATATATTTT.

The chain links TRBV5-8 to TRBJ1-1; TRBD1 might be the D (6 bases). The CDR3 covers 15 residues. Germline V gene data show CDR1 as SGHTS and CDR2 as YDEGEE. V dropped 0 bases and J dropped 5 bases, with 14 bases sitting between them. Here the CDR3 DNA reads TGTGCCAGCAGCTTGGGGGCCAGGGGATTAACTGAAGCTTTCTTT. It encodes CASSLGARGLTEAFF.

In DNA form, the CDR3 reads TGTGCCAGCAGAGCCAGGGCCTACGAGCAGTACTTC. As protein: CASRARAYEQYF. J is TRBJ2-7 and V is TRBV6-5, with a weak D call TRBD1 (5 bases). The CDR3 is 12 residues long. The V end lost 6 bases, the J end lost 2 bases, and 8 bases lay between the germline ends. Germline V lookup: CDR1 MNHEY, CDR2 SVGAGI.

V gene TRBV5-6 combines with J gene TRBJ1-2, with 8 nucleotides matching TRBD1. The CDR3 sequence is 15 residues long. V gave up 1 base and J gave up 3 bases; unmatched junction bases: 5. Germline CDR1 reads SGHDT; CDR2 reads YYEEEE. CDR3 DNA sequence: TGTGCCAGCAGCTTGACAGGGGGTGAGGACTATGGCTACACCTTC. It specifies CASSLTGGEDYGYTF.

This chain links TRBV20-1 with TRBJ2-2, with D possibly TRBD2 on 6 matching bases. This CDR3 has 12 amino acids. Deletions cut 3 bases from V and 7 bases from J, with 9 bases between. The germline V gene encodes CDR1 DFQATT and CDR2 SNEGSKA (reference sequence). CDR3 nucleotides: TGCAGTGCTAGTCGGGGGTTCGGGGAGCTGTTTTTT. It translates to CSASRGFGELFF.

This clone was counted only a few times. The chain is built from TRBV7-9 and TRBJ2-1; tentative D call: TRBD2 (5 bases). CDR3 length: 19 amino acids. Germline loops: CDR1 SEHNR, CDR2 FQNEAQ (reference sequence). The ends were cut back, 1 base at V and 7 bases at J, with 26 bases in the middle. CDR3 sequence reads: CASSLGGSRFGKVGNEQFF. The CDR3 DNA reads as TGTGCCAGCAGCTTAGGAGGGAGCCGCTTTGGGAAAGTGGGGAATGAGCAGTTCTTC.

This chain uses TRBV28 with TRBJ1-2, with a weak D call TRBD1 (6 bases). V shed 6 bases and J shed 0 bases, with 11 bases lying between them. CDR1 is MDHEN and CDR2 is SYDVKM in the germline V gene. The CDR3 has 14 residues. The CDR3: CASRTQGSNYGYTF. DNA of the CDR3: TGTGCCAGCAGGACCCAGGGGTCTAACTATGGCTACACCTTC.

The chain joins TRBV4-3 to TRBJ2-7; TRBD2 aligns across 7 bases. The J segment lost 3 bases and the V segment lost 0 bases, leaving 8 bases of the junction unmatched. The CDR3 covers 16 residues. The germline CDR1 and CDR2 sequences are LGHNA and YSLEER. The CDR3: CASSQDRGGGVYEQYF. CDR3 DNA: TGCGCCAGCAGCCAAGATCGGGGCGGGGGAGTCTACGAGCAGTACTTC.

The genes are TRBV18 and TRBJ2-3; 7 nucleotides line up with TRBD2. V was pared by 3 bases and J by 1 base, with 4 bases of the junction left unmatched. Germline V gene sequence: CDR1 KGHSH, CDR2 LQKENI. The CDR3 is 15 amino acids. The CDR3 spells CASSPEGGGTDTQYF. CDR3 nucleotides: TGTGCCAGCTCACCCGAGGGAGGGGGCACAGATACGCAGTATTTT.

V is TRBV29-1 and J is TRBJ2-7, with TRBD2 matching 9 bases. V shed 5 bases and J 4 bases; nucleotides not matched to a gene: 6. This CDR3 has 13 residues. Germline V gene lookup returns CDR1 SQVTM and CDR2 ANQGSEA. The CDR3 loop is CSVLLAGTYEQYF. The CDR3 nucleotides read TGCAGCGTTCTCCTAGCGGGGACATACGAGCAGTACTTC.

This sequence joins TRBV19 and TRBJ1-2; 8 positions agree with TRBD1. V shed 3 bases, J shed 8 bases, and the junction held 23 bases outside the gene matches. Germline CDR1 reads LNHDA; CDR2 reads SQIVND (reference sequence). The CDR3 extends over 19 amino acids. CDR3 sequence reads: CASSIVWMGGGQGEDGYTF. Written as DNA, the CDR3 is TGTGCCAGTAGTATTGTTTGGATGGGTGGCGGACAGGGCGAAGACGGCTACACCTTC.

The chain couples TRBV5-4 to TRBJ2-5; 12 bases align to TRBD2. Germline values: CDR1 SGHNT, CDR2 YYREEE (reference sequence). Unmatched junction bases numbered 5, after V lost 4 bases and J lost 1 base. The CDR3 length is 16 residues. The CDR3 DNA is TGTGCCAGCAGCCGAAGACTAGCGGGGGCCCAAGAGACCCAGTACTTC. Amino acid sequence: CASSRRLAGAQETQYF.

The sample holds one count of this clone. V is TRBV4-2 and J is TRBJ1-4; D is unresolved. This CDR3 has 15 residues. Germline V gene sequence: CDR1 LGHNA, CDR2 YNFKEQ. V was clipped by 3 bases and J by 0 bases, with 8 bases between them. The CDR3 region is CASSQPGATNEKLFF. DNA of the CDR3: TGTGCCAGCAGCCAGCCCGGGGCAACTAATGAAAAACTGTTTTTT.

The genes are TRBV7-8 and TRBJ2-7, with TRBD1 matching 7 bases. The J segment lost 4 bases and the V segment lost 5 bases, leaving 11 bases of the junction unmatched. The CDR3 runs to 15 residues. Germline V gene lookup returns CDR1 SGHVS and CDR2 FQNEAQ. This CDR3 reads CASSQFLGQPYEQYF. The CDR3 DNA reads TGTGCCAGCAGCCAATTCTTGGGACAGCCTTACGAGCAGTACTTC.

The CDR3 DNA reads as TGTGCCAGCAGTTACGGAGGGACAGACCGCAACGGGGAGCTGTTTTTT. Amino acid sequence: CASSYGGTDRNGELFF. The chain carries TRBV6-5 and TRBJ2-2, with TRBD1 as a possible D gene (7 bases). The CDR3 extends over 16 amino acids. Trimming took 2 bases from V and 7 from J, leaving 17 bases between them. CDR1 MNHEY and CDR2 SVGAGI come from the germline V gene.

The rearrangement joins TRBV29-1 to TRBJ1-1; no firm D call. Germline V CDR1 and CDR2: SQVTM, ANQGSEA. The V end was cut by 8 bases, the J end by 4 bases, with 11 bases between. The CDR3 totals 11 residues. The CDR3 reads CSLGSGTEAFF. CDR3 sequence (DNA): TGCAGCCTAGGGAGCGGCACTGAAGCTTTCTTT.

In this sample, this clone turned up once. V is TRBV7-2 and J is TRBJ2-7; 10 nucleotides line up with TRBD2. V lost 0 bases and J lost 0; bases outside the gene matches: 11. CDR3 size: 19 residues. Germline CDR1 reads SGHTA; CDR2 reads FQGNSA. The CDR3 DNA reads TGTGCCAGCAGCTTAGCGATAGGGCTAGCGGGAGTTCCCTCCTACGAGCAGTACTTC. This translates into CASSLAIGLAGVPSYEQYF.

Remarks on this clone: This same CDR3 is encoded by further DNA sequences in the sample. The chain has TRBV7-8 and TRBJ1-2, with 10 positions matching TRBD1. V trimming: 3 bases; J trimming: 1 base; junction bases outside the gene matches: 2. The CDR3 is 15 residues long. Germline V lookup: CDR1 SGHVS, CDR2 FQNEAQ. The CDR3 sequence: CASSLGTGVNYGYTF. CDR3 DNA: TGTGCCAGCAGCTTGGGGACAGGGGTTAACTATGGCTACACCTTC.

V is TRBV7-3 and J is TRBJ1-6; D may be TRBD1 (5 bases). With 2 bases removed from V and 8 bases from J, the gap between germline ends came to 10 bases. Looked up from germline, CDR1 is SGHTA and CDR2 is FQGTGA. This CDR3 is built from 14 residues. DNA of the CDR3: TGTGCCAGCAGCTTAGACAGTAGGCATTCACCCCTCCACTTT. Its translation is CASSLDSRHSPLHF.

The chain employs TRBV19 and TRBJ1-2, with 7 bases that match TRBD1. The CDR3 has 13 residues. Germline V gene lookup returns CDR1 LNHDA and CDR2 SQIVND (reference sequence). V shed 4 bases, J shed 7 bases, and the junction held 6 bases outside the gene matches. This CDR3 is CASSTPDRLGYTF. The CDR3 nucleotides are TGTGCCAGTAGTACCCCGGACAGGCTTGGCTACACCTTC.